The present entry profiles one T cell receptor (beta chain) with its context. These data belong to a study of T cell responses to AZD1222 COVID-19 vaccine. Trimming took 7 bases from V and 12 from J; bases not matched to a gene: 3. In germline, CDR1 is DFQATT, CDR2 SNEGSKA (reference sequence). This CDR3 has 10 amino acids. Method: immunoSEQ multiplex PCR; TCRdb's copy keeps in-frame clones and lacks some. This repertoire shows 90,000 to 150,000 clones, about 85% found once; its top ten account for 5.5% to 8%. The rearrangement joins TRBV20-1 to TRBJ2-1, with TRBD2 matching over 10 bases. This specimen was peripheral blood, taken on day 0 of AZD1222 vaccination. The sequence derives from an adult in good health. CDR3 nucleotides: TGCAGTGTTATAGCGGGGGGGCAGTTCTTC. The encoded protein is CSVIAGGQFF.